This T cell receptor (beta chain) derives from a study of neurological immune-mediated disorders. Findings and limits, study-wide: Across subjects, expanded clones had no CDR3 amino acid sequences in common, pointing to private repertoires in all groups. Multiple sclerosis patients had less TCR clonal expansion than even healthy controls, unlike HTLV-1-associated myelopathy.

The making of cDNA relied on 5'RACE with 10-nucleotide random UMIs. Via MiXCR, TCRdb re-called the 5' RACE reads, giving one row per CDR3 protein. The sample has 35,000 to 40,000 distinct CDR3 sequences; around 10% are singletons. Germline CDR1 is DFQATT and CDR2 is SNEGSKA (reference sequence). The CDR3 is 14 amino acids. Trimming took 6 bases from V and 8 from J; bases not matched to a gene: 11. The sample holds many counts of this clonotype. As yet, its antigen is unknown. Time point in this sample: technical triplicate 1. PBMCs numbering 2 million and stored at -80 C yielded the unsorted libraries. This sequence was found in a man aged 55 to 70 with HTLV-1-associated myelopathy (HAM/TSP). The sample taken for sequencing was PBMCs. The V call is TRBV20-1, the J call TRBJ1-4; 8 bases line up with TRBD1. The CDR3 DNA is TGCAGTGCCGCTCGGAGGGCAGGGGGCGAAAAACTGTTTTTT. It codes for CSAARRAGGEKLFF.